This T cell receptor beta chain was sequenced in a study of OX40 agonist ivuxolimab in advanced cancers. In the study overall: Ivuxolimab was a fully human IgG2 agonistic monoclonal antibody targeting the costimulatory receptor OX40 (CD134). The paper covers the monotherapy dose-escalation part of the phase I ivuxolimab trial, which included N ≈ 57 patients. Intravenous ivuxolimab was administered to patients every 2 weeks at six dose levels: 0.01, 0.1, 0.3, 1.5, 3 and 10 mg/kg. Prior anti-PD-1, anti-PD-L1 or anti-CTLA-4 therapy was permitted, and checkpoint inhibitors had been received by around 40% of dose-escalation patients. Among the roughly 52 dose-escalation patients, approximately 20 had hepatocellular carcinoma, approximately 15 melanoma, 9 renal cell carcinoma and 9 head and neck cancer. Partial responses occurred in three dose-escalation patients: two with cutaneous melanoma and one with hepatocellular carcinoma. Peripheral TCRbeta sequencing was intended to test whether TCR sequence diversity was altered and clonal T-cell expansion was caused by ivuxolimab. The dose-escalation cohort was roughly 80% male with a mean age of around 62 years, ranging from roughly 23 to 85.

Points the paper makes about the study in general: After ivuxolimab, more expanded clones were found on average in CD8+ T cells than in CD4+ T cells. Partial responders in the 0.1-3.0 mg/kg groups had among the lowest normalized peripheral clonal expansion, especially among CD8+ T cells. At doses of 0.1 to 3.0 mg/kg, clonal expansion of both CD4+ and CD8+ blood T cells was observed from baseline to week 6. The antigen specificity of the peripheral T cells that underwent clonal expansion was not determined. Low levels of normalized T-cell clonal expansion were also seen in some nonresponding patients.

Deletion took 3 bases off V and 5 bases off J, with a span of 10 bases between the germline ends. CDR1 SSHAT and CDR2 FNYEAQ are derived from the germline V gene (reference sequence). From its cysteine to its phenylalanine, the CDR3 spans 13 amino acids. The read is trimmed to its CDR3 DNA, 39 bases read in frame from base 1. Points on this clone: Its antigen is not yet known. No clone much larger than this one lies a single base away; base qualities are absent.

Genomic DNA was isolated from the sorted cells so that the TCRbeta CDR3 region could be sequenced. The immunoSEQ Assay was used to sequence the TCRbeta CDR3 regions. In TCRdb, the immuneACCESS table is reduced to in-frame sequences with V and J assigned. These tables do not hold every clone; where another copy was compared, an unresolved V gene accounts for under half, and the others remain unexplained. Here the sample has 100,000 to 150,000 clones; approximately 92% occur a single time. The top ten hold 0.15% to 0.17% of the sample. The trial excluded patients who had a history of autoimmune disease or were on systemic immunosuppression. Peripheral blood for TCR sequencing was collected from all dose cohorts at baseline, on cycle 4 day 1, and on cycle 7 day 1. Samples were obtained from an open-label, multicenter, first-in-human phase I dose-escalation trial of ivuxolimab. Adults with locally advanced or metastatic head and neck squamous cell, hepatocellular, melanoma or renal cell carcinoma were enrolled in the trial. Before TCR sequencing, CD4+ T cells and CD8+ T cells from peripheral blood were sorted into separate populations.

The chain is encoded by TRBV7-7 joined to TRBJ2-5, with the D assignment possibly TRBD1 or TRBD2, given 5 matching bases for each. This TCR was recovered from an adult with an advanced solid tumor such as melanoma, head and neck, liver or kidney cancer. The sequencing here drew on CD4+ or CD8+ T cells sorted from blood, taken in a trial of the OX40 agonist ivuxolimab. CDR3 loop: CASSFTRGETQYF. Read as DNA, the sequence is TGTGCCAGCAGCTTCACTAGGGGTGAGACCCAGTACTTC.